This entry features one T cell receptor (beta chain) sequence. Its antigen target is currently unknown. Base qualities are missing; no much larger clone stands one base away. The data stem from a study of cytomegalovirus exposure and HLA in healthy donors (TCRdb year 2017). About the investigation overall: An earlier analysis of more than 550 of the donors reported 276 Gb of sequence data and around 110 million unique TCR beta sequences obtained from 180 million or so T cells. The study was designed to test whether signatures of past pathogen exposure could be identified by cataloging public T cell receptors. In a later analysis, previously published TCR beta repertoires from 500 to 750 donors were re-analyzed and high-resolution HLA genotyping was added so that TCR occurrence patterns could be studied. In a later genetic analysis, genome-wide SNP genotypes for about 55% of the 666 donors were used, and that subset was treated as a discovery cohort. Donor age, sex, ethnicity and CMV serostatus were collected together with the repertoire data. Besides the first cohort of around 700 subjects, a separate validation cohort made up of roughly 120 different subjects was used. The study combined high-throughput TCR immunosequencing, statistical association of individual TCRs with disease status, and machine learning to predict cytomegalovirus infection status. Typing coverage varied by locus: roughly 620-640 donors for A, B, C, DRB1 and DQB1; more than 500 for DQA1; more than 600 for DPA1; roughly 450 for DPB1. The study profiled the T cell repertoires of about 640 subjects by immunosequencing and related them to cytomegalovirus serostatus. Approximately 310 gigabases of sequencing data and 75 million to 85 million unique TCR sequences made up an early release that covered approximately 700 HLA-typed donors. On average, about 200,000 unique TCR beta nucleotide sequences were sequenced per donor among a few hundred genotyped donors of the cohort, with roughly 19% of those sequences being non-productive. In an earlier analysis of around 540 of the donors, high-throughput TCR beta sequencing was used to judge whether each TCR beta V gene segment behaved as functional or pseudogenic. Roughly five DR-DQ haplotypes were handled as single units for association and clustering because linkage in the cohort was strong. All discovery cohort repertoires had been generated on a single sequencing platform. Rather than drawing on any new phenotypic data, the later analysis identified candidate immune exposures from TCR beta sequences and the way those sequences occurred across donors. HLA typing covered class I and class II loci at four-digit resolution. Of the 398 genotyped donors, approximately 80% were placed in the genetic ancestry cluster associated with self-reported Caucasian donors. Overall study results and their limits: In the study, roughly 160 TCR beta chains were listed as associated with cytomegalovirus. Because HLA typing was unavailable for some donors at each locus, only the typed subset was used in association tests. In both the original and validation cohorts, the classifier was reported to diagnose cytomegalovirus status with high specificity and sensitivity. Three of the identified cytomegalovirus-associated TCR beta chains were confirmed in vitro to be specific for cytomegalovirus antigens. In a later analysis, the rate of TCR association differed among HLA loci, with DRB1 alleles having the most associated TCRs and HLA-C alleles having the fewest. Compared with equally common non-associated chains, HLA-associated TCR beta chains in a later analysis were more clonally expanded and had lower generation probabilities. A later genetic analysis associated a missense DCLRE1C variant with V-gene and J-gene trimming of TCR beta chains, and an independent cohort replicated the association. Linkage disequilibrium might explain the correlated functional status among segregating V segments, but an unknown experimental factor could not be excluded. A later analysis reported that several top co-occurrence clusters appeared linked to parvovirus B19, influenza, CMV and Epstein-Barr virus. In a later analysis, around 17,000 TCR beta sequences were associated with specific HLA alleles at a false discovery rate of 0.05. A further reported finding was that TCR beta sequences accurately predicted the HLA-A and HLA-B alleles for most subjects in the first cohort. A later analysis found that most CMV-associated TCR beta chains appeared HLA-restricted, with HLA associations seemingly driven largely by CMV exposure. According to the authors, the approach could potentially be generalized to other disease states and immunological phenotypes. While some public TCRs were present in many individuals, most TCR sequences turned up only very rarely across donors. Immune exposure information for the cohort was limited to CMV serostatus. The earlier analysis of nearly 600 of the donors excluded roughly 17 rarely observed V segments, including chromosome 9 orphons, because counts were too low. Sequencing depth was assumed to be roughly uniform across donors in the presence/absence analyses, though that assumption may not hold. Compared with the roughly 700-donor mean, donors in an Asian-associated ancestry cluster had fewer N-insertions in productive TCRs, according to a later genetic analysis. The 87-base-pair reads could not distinguish some IMGT-functional V segments, including TRBV6-2 and TRBV6-3, so those segments were excluded. In an earlier analysis of under 600 of the donors, most TCR beta V segments were observed in productive rearrangements about 87% or about 30% of the time, broadly matching IMGT annotations. When HLA alleles, especially DR and DQ, strongly co-occurred, TCR associations were difficult to assign to individual alleles. A cluster of highly shared sequence variants was judged likely to represent a technical artifact of the sequencing pipeline. In this cohort, only TCR beta chains were sequenced, and detectable features were limited by the absence of alpha or paired-chain data.

The library was built by means of the immunoSEQ multiplex PCR assay. For the multiplex PCR, a mixture combining 60 forward primers for TCR Vbeta segments and 13 reverse primers for TCR Jbeta segments was used. A multiplex PCR assay on genomic DNA amplified the CDR3 region of rearranged TCR beta genes. On the Illumina HiSeq System, the amplified TCR beta libraries were sequenced as 87-base-pair reads. The authors processed their data as follows. A later analysis counted about 80 million unique TCR beta chains across the approximately 700 repertoires, and roughly 9.9 million of these chains were shared by at least two donors. To remove PCR and sequencing errors, raw reads were error-corrected and collapsed into unique sequences using a nearest-neighbor algorithm that merged closely related sequences. Alignment of CDR3 sequences to IMGT reference sequences was used to assign V, D and J gene segments. For a sequence to be retained, at least a six-nucleotide match to both a V gene segment and a J gene segment was required. Rearrangements were classified as productive when the CDR3 lacked stop codons and remained in frame with V and J, and all other rearrangements were classified as non-productive. CDR3 was defined according to IMGT convention as the region running from the second conserved V-encoded cysteine to the conserved J-encoded phenylalanine. The earlier analysis of some 600 of the donors excluded sequences that lacked an unambiguous match to a single V gene segment. An earlier analysis of several hundred of the donors classified V segments as functional when productive rearrangements were above 56.7% and as segregating when the standard deviation between donors was above 5%. A statistical classification framework was built to diagnose cytomegalovirus status from the catalog of TCR beta chain sequences. V and J gene assignment, in a later analysis, came from comparing TCR nucleotide sequences with IMGT/GENE-DB human TR gene sequences. In a later analysis, CDR3 sequences and most-parsimonious VDJ recombination scenarios were assigned using the TCRdist pipeline. In a later analysis, every TCR beta chain was defined by the combination of its CDR3 amino acid sequence and its V-gene family, and reads without a unique V-gene family were dropped. As a way to deal with suspected cross-contamination and a sequencing artifact, a later analysis dropped approximately 590 nucleotide sequences that were highly shared and had low generation probability. For each public chain, a later analysis derived a clonal expansion index from normalized ranks of inferred template counts within each repertoire. Generation probabilities in a later analysis came from a VDJ recombination model fitted to out-of-frame rearrangements, and those results were checked against IGoR. A later analysis scored TCR-TCR, TCR-HLA and TCR-CMV co-occurrence with hypergeometric tests, applying a repertoire-size bias correction to TCR pairs. In a later analysis, false discovery rates were estimated by permuting HLA or CMV assignments 20 times. In a later analysis, co-occurring TCRs were grouped using DBSCAN, and TCRdist sequence similarity was added for clustering within HLA-allele-positive subsets. For co-occurrence clustering, repertoires with fewer than 30,000 or more than 120,000 public chains were excluded, along with roughly five repertoires with anomalous nucleotide sharing. TCRdb re-hosts the immuneACCESS table, in-frame sequences only. Its copies lack some clones; in the studies checked, an unresolved V gene accounts for under half of them, and the cause for the rest is not known. That table supplies the V and J calls and clone size; D and trimming were determined from the DNA. Recorded for this sample are about 43,000 clones; around 60% of them occurred a single time. The top ten clonotypes cover about 12% of the sample.

From cysteine to phenylalanine, the CDR3 is 15 amino acids long. Only the CDR3 portion is preserved as DNA: 45 bases, with reading frame beginning at the first base. CDR1 SGDLS and CDR2 YYNGEE were looked up in the germline V gene. V loses 0 bases, J loses 5 bases, and the germline ends lie 12 bases apart. The cohort consisted of approximately 670 healthy bone marrow donors. All cohort members were sampled while nominally healthy, although unrecorded immune exposures were likely present. The donor was CMV seropositive and belonged to the group of 250 to 300 seropositive cohort members. A peripheral blood sample was collected from each donor, and TCR beta sequencing was performed on peripheral blood mononuclear cells. Genomic DNA extraction from the blood cell samples was performed with the Qiagen DNeasy Blood Extraction Kit.

The clonotype was recovered from a man between 60 and 70 years old in good health and CMV-seropositive. The rearrangement joined TRBV9 to TRBJ1-3, with TRBD1 tentatively as D gene (5 bases match). Sequences were obtained from PBMCs. For the CDR3, the sequence is CASSVGQGSRNTIYF. The nucleotides read TGTGCCAGCAGCGTAGGTCAGGGATCGAGAAACACCATATATTTT.